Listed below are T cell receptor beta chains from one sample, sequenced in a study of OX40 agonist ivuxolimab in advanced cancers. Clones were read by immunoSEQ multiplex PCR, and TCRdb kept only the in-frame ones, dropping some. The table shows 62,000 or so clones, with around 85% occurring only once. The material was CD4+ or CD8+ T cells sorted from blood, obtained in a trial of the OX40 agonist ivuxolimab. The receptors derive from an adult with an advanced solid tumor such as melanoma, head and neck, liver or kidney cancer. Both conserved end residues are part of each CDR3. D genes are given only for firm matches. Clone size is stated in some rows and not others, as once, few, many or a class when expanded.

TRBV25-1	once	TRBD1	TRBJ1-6	CASSDKAAGGVSPLHF	TGTGCCAGCAGTGATAAGGCGGCAGGGGGTGTTTCACCCCTCCACTTT
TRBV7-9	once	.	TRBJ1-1	CASSLGTTSEAFF	TGTGCCAGCAGCTTAGGGACAACTAGTGAAGCTTTCTTT
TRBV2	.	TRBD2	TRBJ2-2	CASRGTSLFTGELFF	TGTGCCAGCAGGGGGACTAGTCTATTCACCGGGGAGCTGTTTTTT
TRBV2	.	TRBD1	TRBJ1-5	CASSEQGAPGPQHF	TGTGCCAGCAGTGAACAGGGGGCGCCGGGTCCCCAGCATTTT
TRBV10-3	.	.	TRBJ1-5	CAIMGVGGNQPQHF	TGTGCCATCATGGGGGTGGGGGGCAATCAGCCCCAGCATTTT
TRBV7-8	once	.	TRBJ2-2	CASSLVGPFTGELFF	TGTGCCAGCAGCTTAGTCGGGCCATTCACCGGGGAGCTGTTTTTT
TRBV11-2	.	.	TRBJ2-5	CASSLGFEARSVETQYF	TGTGCCAGCAGCTTAGGTTTTGAAGCGAGGTCGGTAGAGACCCAGTACTTC
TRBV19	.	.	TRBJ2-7	CASSMGDLSYEQYF	TGTGCCAGTAGTATGGGGGACTTATCCTACGAGCAGTACTTC
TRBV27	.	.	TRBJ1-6	CASRRDSTGSPLHF	TGTGCCAGCAGAAGAGACAGTACTGGTTCACCCCTCCACTTT
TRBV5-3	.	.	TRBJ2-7	CARSHPRGYEQYF	TGTGCCAGAAGCCACCCCAGGGGTTACGAGCAGTACTTC
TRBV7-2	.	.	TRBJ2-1	CASSPGALRPEQFF	TGTGCCAGCAGCCCCGGGGCGTTGCGCCCTGAGCAGTTCTTC